These 17 T cell receptor beta chains share one sample of origin, sequenced in a study of shared clonotypes between healthy human individuals (dated by TCRdb to 2018 to 2020). Receptor amplification or capture employed the immunoSEQ multiplex PCR assay. The table was pulled from immuneACCESS by TCRdb, which kept in-frame rearrangements only. Such tables lose some clones; where checked, under half of the loss comes from unresolved V genes, and the rest has no known cause. Across this sample there are millions of clones, with under 95% seen only once. Of the sample, about 1.5% is held by the ten largest clones. For the CD8 naive samples, CD45RO-negative cells were positively selected for CCR7, yielding a CD45RA+CCR7+ population from which TemRA cells were excluded. Sample: naive CD8+ T cells from PBMCs. The cell subset or site label corresponds to: CD45RA+CCR7+. The receptors derive from a man aged 18-30 years in good health. Some clones in this sample may be carry-over from other donors' samples.

Worth noting for this clone: Other DNA sequences of this sample code for an identical CDR3. The rearrangement uses TRBV28 and TRBJ2-7; D is perhaps TRBD1 or TRBD2 (5 bases each). This CDR3 has 14 residues. V was cut by 5 bases and J by 0 bases, with 11 bases left in between. Looked up from germline, CDR1 is MDHEN and CDR2 is SYDVKM. The CDR3 reads CASSSGTRSYEQYF. DNA for the CDR3: TGTGCCAGCAGTAGTGGGACCCGCTCCTACGAGCAGTACTTC.

This clone was counted once. The V call is TRBV6-1, the J call TRBJ1-4; D not certain. Germline V gene sequence: CDR1 MNHNS, CDR2 SASEGT. V lost 2 bases to trimming and J lost 8 bases, with 15 bases between them. This CDR3 spans 15 amino acids. CDR3 coding DNA: TGTGCCAGCAGTGAACTCTGGCCCAATGAGGAAAAACTGTTTTTT. Its translation is CASSELWPNEEKLFF.

This clone was seen a single time. V is TRBV21-1 and J is TRBJ2-1; TRBD2, the table's D call, lacks a check against the DNA. TRBV21-1 is an annotated pseudogene. The CDR3 sequence is 18 residues long. The CDR3 nucleotides read TGTGCCAGCAGCAAAGCGCTCCGCCTATGCAAACCCTACAATGAGCAGTTCTTC. This codes for CASSKALRLCKPYNEQFF.

This clone has only a few counts. Other DNA sequences of this sample code for an identical CDR3. This chain connects TRBV27 to TRBJ1-4, with unresolved D. V lost 2 bases, J lost 2 bases, and 9 bases lay in between. The CDR3 sequence is 15 residues long. Germline CDR1 is MNHEY and CDR2 is SMNVEV (reference sequence). The CDR3 bases are TGTGCCAGCAGTTTAGGTGGTGGGACTAATGAAAAACTGTTTTTT. Translated, it gives CASSLGGGTNEKLFF.

The V and J genes are TRBV21-1 and TRBJ2-5; the D call of TRBD1 is as the table states it, not checked on the DNA. TRBV21-1 is a recognized pseudogene. The CDR3 contains 14 residues. CDR3 nucleotides: TGTGCCAGCAGCAAAGACAGGTTCCAAGAGACCCAGTACTTC. Residues: CASSKDRFQETQYF.

V is TRBV5-1 and J is TRBJ1-1; no reliable D call. V dropped 4 bases and J dropped 1 base, with 20 bases sitting between them. Looked up from germline, CDR1 is SGHRS and CDR2 is YFSETQ. This CDR3 is built from 17 residues. CDR3 amino acids: CASSHLSRESKNTEAFF. The CDR3 DNA reads TGCGCCAGCAGCCACCTTAGCCGGGAAAGCAAGAACACTGAAGCTTTCTTT.

The genes are TRBV7-8 and TRBJ2-5, with 8 bases matching TRBD2. Per germline, CDR1 SGHVS and CDR2 FQNEAQ. V was clipped by 1 base and J by 2 bases; unmatched bases: 6. CDR3 length: 16 amino acids. As DNA, the CDR3 is TGTGCCAGCAGCTTAGATCTAGCGGGCCCTCAAGAGACCCAGTACTTC. It is translated as CASSLDLAGPQETQYF.

This rearrangement joins TRBV27 to TRBJ2-4, with 8 nucleotides matching TRBD1. Germline V gene data show CDR1 as MNHEY and CDR2 as SMNVEV (reference sequence). The length of the CDR3 is 15 residues. The ends lost 5 bases at V and 1 base at J; junction bases unmatched: 4. CDR3 sequence: CASSPRQGAKNIQYF. CDR3 DNA sequence: TGTGCCAGCAGTCCACGACAGGGGGCCAAAAACATTCAGTACTTC.

The CDR3 coding sequence is TGTGCCAGCAGCCACCCCCAGGGGGGGTTAACAGATACGCAGTATTTT. Residues: CASSHPQGGLTDTQYF. This chain joins TRBV4-2 and TRBJ2-3; D tentatively fits TRBD1 or TRBD2 (7 bases each). CDR1 LGHNA and CDR2 YNFKEQ come from the germline V gene. The length of the CDR3 is 16 residues. Trimming left V 3 bases short and J 3 bases short, with 16 bases between.

The chain recombines TRBV11-2 with TRBJ2-7; D is unclear. V dropped 1 base and J dropped 3 bases, with 10 bases sitting between them. The CDR3 runs 14 residues. The germline V gene encodes CDR1 SGHAT and CDR2 FQNNGV. The CDR3 DNA follows: TGTGCCAGCAGCTTAGTCGGCAGTGGCTACGAGCAGTACTTC. Translation gives CASSLVGSGYEQYF.

This rearrangement joins TRBV5-1 to TRBJ2-7; a possible D gene is TRBD1 (6 bases). Germline V gives CDR1 SGHRS, CDR2 YFSETQ. This CDR3 comprises 17 residues. Trimming removed 5 bases at V and 0 bases at J, with 21 bases between. The CDR3 loop reads CASRPLGLGANSYEQYF. In DNA, the CDR3 is TGCGCCAGCAGACCTCTGGGGTTGGGGGCTAACTCCTACGAGCAGTACTTC.

The chain employs TRBV30 and TRBJ1-2, with a tentative D call TRBD1 (5 bases). The CDR3 totals 10 residues. Germline assignment: CDR1 GTSNPN and CDR2 SVGIG (reference sequence). Trimming removed 8 bases at V and 8 bases at J, with 12 bases between. The CDR3 sequence: CAGGGAGYTF. CDR3 coding DNA: TGTGCCGGTGGGGGTGCCGGCTACACCTTC.

V gene TRBV10-3 combines with J gene TRBJ2-1; D gene uncertain. The V and J ends lost 3 bases and 0 bases respectively, with 15 bases between them. The V gene's germline CDR1 is ENHRY and CDR2 SYGVKD. This CDR3 spans 17 amino acids. CDR3 amino acids: CAISERMSSSSYNEQFF. The DNA for the CDR3 is TGTGCCATCAGTGAAAGAATGAGCTCAAGCTCCTACAATGAGCAGTTCTTC.

This clone appeared once. The rearrangement joins TRBV28 to TRBJ1-2; D uncertain. Trimming pared 3 bases from V and 2 bases from J, leaving 10 bases between. Germline V gene data show CDR1 as MDHEN and CDR2 as SYDVKM. There are 14 residues in the CDR3. The DNA of the CDR3 is TGTGCCAGCAGTTTTCGCGGACGGAACTATGGCTACACCTTC. This gives the protein CASSFRGRNYGYTF.

The chain uses TRBV5-8 and TRBJ2-6; no reliable D call. Per the germline V gene, CDR1 is SGHTS and CDR2 is YDEGEE. V was cut by 1 base and J by 0 bases, with 17 bases left in between. The CDR3 runs 19 residues. CDR3 region: CASSLSLQTPSSGANVLTF. CDR3 bases: TGTGCCAGCAGCTTGTCTCTCCAGACCCCAAGCTCTGGGGCCAACGTCCTGACTTTC. The whole variable domain, remainder taken from reference TRBV5-8 and TRBJ2-6, is EAGVTQSPTHLIKTRGQQATLRCSPISGHTSVYWYQQALGLGLQFLLWYDEGEERNRGNFPPRFSGRQFPNYSSELNVNALELEDSALYLCASSLSLQTPSSGANVLTFGAGSRLTVL.

The chain joins TRBV14 to TRBJ1-5, with D unclear. Deletions cut 0 bases from V and 1 base from J, with 19 bases between. CDR3 size: 19 residues. Germline assignment: CDR1 SGHDN and CDR2 FVKESK. CDR3 DNA sequence: TGTGCCAGCAGCCAAGAGAGGAGGATTCGACCCAGAAGCAATCAGCCCCAGCATTTT. It translates to CASSQERRIRPRSNQPQHF.

This chain uses TRBV19 with TRBJ1-2, with TRBD1 as a possible D gene (5 bases). The germline V gene encodes CDR1 LNHDA and CDR2 SQIVND (reference sequence). The CDR3 runs 13 residues. V shed 10 bases and J shed 7 bases, with 19 bases lying between them. CDR3 in DNA: TGTGCCACCCTGGGGACGCGGGTCGGTGGCTACACCTTC. Amino acid sequence: CATLGTRVGGYTF. Full variable domain (rest looked up from reference TRBV19 and TRBJ1-2): DGGITQSPKYLFRKEGQNVTLSCEQNLNHDAMYWYRQDPGQGLRLIYYSQIVNDFQKGDIAEGYSVSREKKESFPLTVTSAQKNPTAFYLCATLGTRVGGYTFGSGTRLTVV.